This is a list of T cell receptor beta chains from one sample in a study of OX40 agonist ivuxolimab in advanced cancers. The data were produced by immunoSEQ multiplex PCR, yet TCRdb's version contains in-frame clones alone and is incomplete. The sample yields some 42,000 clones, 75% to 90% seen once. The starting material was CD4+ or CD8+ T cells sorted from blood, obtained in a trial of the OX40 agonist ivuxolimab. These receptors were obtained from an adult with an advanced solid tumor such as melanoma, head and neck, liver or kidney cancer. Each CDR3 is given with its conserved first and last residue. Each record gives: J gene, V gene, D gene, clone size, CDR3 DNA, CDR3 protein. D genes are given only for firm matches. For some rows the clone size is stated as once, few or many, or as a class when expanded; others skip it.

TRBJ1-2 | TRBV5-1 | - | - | TGCGCCAGCAGCTTGGTAGGGGAGAACTATGGCTACACCTTC | CASSLVGENYGYTF
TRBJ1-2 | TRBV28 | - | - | TGTGCCAGCAGTTTACCCCGGCTGGGGGTGCGGGCAAGCTACACCTTC | CASSLPRLGVRASYTF
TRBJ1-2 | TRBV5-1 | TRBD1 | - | TGCGCCAGCAGCCCTGGACAGGGGGCGCGGTATGGCTACACCTTC | CASSPGQGARYGYTF
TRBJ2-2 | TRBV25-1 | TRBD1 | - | TGTGCCAGCAGTGACTGGACAGGAAGTACCGGGGAGCTGTTTTTT | CASSDWTGSTGELFF
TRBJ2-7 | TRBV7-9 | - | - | TGTGCCAGCAGCCAACTAGGCTACGAGCAGTACTTC | CASSQLGYEQYF
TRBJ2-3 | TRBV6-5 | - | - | TGTGCCAGCAGTTTAGGGGCTTCCACAGATACGCAGTATTTT | CASSLGASTDTQYF
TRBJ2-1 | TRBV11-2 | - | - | TGTGCCAGCAGCGGGGCCGTCTACAATGAGCAGTTCTTC | CASSGAVYNEQFF
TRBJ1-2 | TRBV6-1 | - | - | TGTGCCAGCAGCGAAATGAACCCCCGGCCCAACACCTTC | CASSEMNPRPNTF
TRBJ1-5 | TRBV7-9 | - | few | TGTGCCAGCAGCTTAGGGGCCGGTCAGCCCCAGCATTTT | CASSLGAGQPQHF
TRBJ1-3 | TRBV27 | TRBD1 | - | TGTGCCAGCAGTACCGGGACAGGGGGCTCTGGAAACACCATATATTTT | CASSTGTGGSGNTIYF
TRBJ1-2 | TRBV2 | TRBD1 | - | TGTGCCAGCAGGGACAGGGGAGACTCTGGCTACACCTTC | CASRDRGDSGYTF
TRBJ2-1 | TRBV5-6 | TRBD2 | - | TGTGCCAGCAGCGGCCGACTAGCGGCCTTTGATAATGAGCAGTTCTTC | CASSGRLAAFDNEQFF
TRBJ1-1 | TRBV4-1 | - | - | TGCGCCAGCAGCCCTATCCTACGGGGGGGGACTGAAGCTTTCTTT | CASSPILRGGTEAFF
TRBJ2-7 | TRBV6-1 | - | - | TGTGCCAGCAGTGACCACCGCAATATTCGGGTTATGAAAGCCTACGAGCAGTACTTC | CASSDHRNIRVMKAYEQYF
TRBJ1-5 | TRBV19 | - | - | TGTGCCAGTAGTCTTCAGGGAGGGGGGAATAGCAATCAGCCCCAGCATTTT | CASSLQGGGNSNQPQHF
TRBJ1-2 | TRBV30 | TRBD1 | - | TGTGCCTGGAGTTCGGGACAGGGACGTGGCTACACCTTC | CAWSSGQGRGYTF
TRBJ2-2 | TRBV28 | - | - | TGTGCCAGCACCCGGGACGCCTTCCTCTCGAACACCGGGGAGCTGTTTTTT | CASTRDAFLSNTGELFF
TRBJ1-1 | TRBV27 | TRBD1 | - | TGTGCCAGCAGTTTAGGGACAGGGGTCATGAACACTGAAGCTTTCTTT | CASSLGTGVMNTEAFF
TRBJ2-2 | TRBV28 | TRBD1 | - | TGTGCCAGCAGTAGGACAGGGGTTCTTAGCGGGGAGCTGTTTTTT | CASSRTGVLSGELFF
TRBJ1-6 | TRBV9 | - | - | TGTGCCAGCAGCGTAGATCAGTCTAATTCACCCCTCCACTTT | CASSVDQSNSPLHF
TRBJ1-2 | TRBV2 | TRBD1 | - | TGTGCCAACTCGGGACAGGGAATGAACTATGGCTACACCTTC | CANSGQGMNYGYTF
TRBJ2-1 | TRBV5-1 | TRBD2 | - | TGCGCCAGCAGCTTACTATCCAGCGGGAGTGTCAATGAGCAGTTCTTC | CASSLLSSGSVNEQFF
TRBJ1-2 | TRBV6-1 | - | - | TGTGCCAGCACCACCGCGGGACGGCTTAACTATGGCTACACCTTC | CASTTAGRLNYGYTF
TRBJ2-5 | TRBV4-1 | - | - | TGCGCCAGCAGCCCGCCAGGGGCTAGAGAGACCCAGTACTTC | CASSPPGARETQYF
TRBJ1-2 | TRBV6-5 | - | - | TGTGCCAGCAGTTACTCGCAGGGGTGGAACTATGGCTACACCTTC | CASSYSQGWNYGYTF
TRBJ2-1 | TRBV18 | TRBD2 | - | TGTGCCAGCTCATTCGGGACTAGTATCTACAATGAGCAGTTCTTC | CASSFGTSIYNEQFF
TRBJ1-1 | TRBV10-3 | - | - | TGTGCCATCAGTGACACGACGAACACTGAAGCTTTCTTT | CAISDTTNTEAFF
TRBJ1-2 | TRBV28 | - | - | TGTGCCAGCAGTTTAGACCAGGACTATGGCTACACCTTC | CASSLDQDYGYTF
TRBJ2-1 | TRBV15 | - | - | TGTGCCACCAGCAGAGATATTGGGGGAGTGGATGAGCAGTTCTTC | CATSRDIGGVDEQFF
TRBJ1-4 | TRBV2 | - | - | TGTGCCAGCAGTCCCCTTGCAACTAATGAAAAACTGTTTTTT | CASSPLATNEKLFF
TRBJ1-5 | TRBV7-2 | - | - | TGTGCCAGCAGCTTAACCGCCGGGACAACCACACAGCCCCAGCATTTT | CASSLTAGTTTQPQHF
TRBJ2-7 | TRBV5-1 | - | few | TGCGCCAGCAGCTTGGCCGCTGGGACCGATACCTACGAGCAGTACTTC | CASSLAAGTDTYEQYF
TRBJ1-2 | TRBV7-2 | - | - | TGTGCCAGCAGCTTAGGGGGGAGTAACTATGGCTACACCTTC | CASSLGGSNYGYTF
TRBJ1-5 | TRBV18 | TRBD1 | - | TGTGCCAGCTCACCGGGACAGGCGGATCAGCCCCAGCATTTT | CASSPGQADQPQHF
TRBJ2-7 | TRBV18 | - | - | TGTGCCAGCTCTTCTAATACGGATTACGAGCAGTACTTC | CASSSNTDYEQYF
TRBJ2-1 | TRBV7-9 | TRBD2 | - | TGTGCCAGCGGCCGCCGACTAGCGGGATCCTACAATGAGCAGTTCTTC | CASGRRLAGSYNEQFF
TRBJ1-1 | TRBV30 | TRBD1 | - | TGTGCCTGGAGCTCCAGGGGGCACGGCACTGAAGCTTTCTTT | CAWSSRGHGTEAFF
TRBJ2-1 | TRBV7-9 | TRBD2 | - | TGTGCCAGCAGCCCCCTGTCGGGGGGGGCGTGGAATGAGCAGTTCTTC | CASSPLSGGAWNEQFF
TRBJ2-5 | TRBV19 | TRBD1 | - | TGTGCCAGTAGCCCAACCGGGACAGGGGAGACCCAGTACTTC | CASSPTGTGETQYF
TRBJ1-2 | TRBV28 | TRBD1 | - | TGTGCCAGCAGACGGACAGGGGATCATGGCTACACCTTC | CASRRTGDHGYTF
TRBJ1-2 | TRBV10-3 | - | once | TGTGCCACTAGACAGGAGACTTATGGCTACACCTTC | CATRQETYGYTF
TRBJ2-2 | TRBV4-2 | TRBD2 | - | TGTGCCAGCAGCCAAGACGGACTAGCGGGAGGGGGCACCGGGGAGCTGTTTTTT | CASSQDGLAGGGTGELFF
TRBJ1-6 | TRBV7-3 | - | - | TGTGCCAGCAGCCTCAAGCGGACATTAGACTCACCCCTCCACTTT | CASSLKRTLDSPLHF
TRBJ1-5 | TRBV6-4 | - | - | TGTGCCAGCCGGAGCCGGGTGTTCCAGCCCCAGCATTTT | CASRSRVFQPQHF
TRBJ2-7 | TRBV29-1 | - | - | TGCAGCGTTGAGGTAGGGCACGAGCAGTACTTC | CSVEVGHEQYF
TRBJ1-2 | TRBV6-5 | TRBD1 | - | TGTGCCAGCAGTTACTCGACAGGGCCCAAGGGCTACACCTTC | CASSYSTGPKGYTF
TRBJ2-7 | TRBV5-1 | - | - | TGCGCCAGCAGCTTGGATCTGTTCCCCTACGAGCAGTACTTC | CASSLDLFPYEQYF
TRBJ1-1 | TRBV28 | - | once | TGTGCCAGCAGAACGGGAATGAACACTGAAGCTTTCTTT | CASRTGMNTEAFF
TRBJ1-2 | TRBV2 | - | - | TGTGCCAGCAGTGTCGCCAGGACGTGGAACTATGGCTACACCTTC | CASSVARTWNYGYTF
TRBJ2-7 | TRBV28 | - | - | TGTGCCAGCAGTACCTGGACCGCCTACGAGCAGTACTTC | CASSTWTAYEQYF
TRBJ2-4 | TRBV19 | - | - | TGTGCCAGTAGTATAGTAGCAGGGAAGGAATCCAAAAACATTCAGTACTTC | CASSIVAGKESKNIQYF
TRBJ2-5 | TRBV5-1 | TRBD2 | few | TGCGCCAGCAGCTTGTCCCTAGCGGGAGGGCAAGAGACCCAGTACTTC | CASSLSLAGGQETQYF
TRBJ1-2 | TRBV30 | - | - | TGTGCCTCCCCCAAGGCGGTGGGCTATGGCTACACCTTC | CASPKAVGYGYTF
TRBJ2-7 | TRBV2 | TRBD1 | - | TGTGCCAGCAGCTGGGACAGGGGTCTTTACGAGCAGTACTTC | CASSWDRGLYEQYF
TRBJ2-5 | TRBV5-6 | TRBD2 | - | TGTGCCAGCAGCACAGCGGGAGGCGGGGAGACCCAGTACTTC | CASSTAGGGETQYF
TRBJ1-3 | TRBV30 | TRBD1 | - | TGTGCCTGGAGTGGGGGACAGGGAACCATATATTTT | CAWSGGQGTIYF
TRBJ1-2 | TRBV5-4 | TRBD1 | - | TGTGCCAGCAGCCGGGACAGACCACAGGATGGCTACACCTTC | CASSRDRPQDGYTF